A single sample is the source of the 21 T cell receptor beta chains below, sequenced in a study of T cell changes during pregnancy in multiple sclerosis. Assay used: immunoSEQ multiplex PCR; TCRdb lists only in-frame clones, some missing. Found here are tens of thousands of clones, 85% to 95% of them singletons; the top ten hold 2.5% to 3.5%. This specimen consisted of CD8+ T cells from peripheral blood mononuclear cells, obtained in the third trimester of pregnancy. The receptors here all came from a female donor in good health, enrolled as a control in a pregnancy study.

This chain's CDR3 is CASTYYRAPLHF. The CDR3 region has the DNA TGTGCCAGCACATATTACAGGGCACCCCTCCACTTT. This sequence joins TRBV7-2 and TRBJ1-6, with TRBD1 as a possible D gene (6 bases). This CDR3 contains 12 residues. Deletions cut 7 bases from V and 11 bases from J, with 12 bases between. Germline V gives CDR1 SGHTA, CDR2 FQGNSA.

The rearrangement links TRBV6-1 to TRBJ2-5; the D gene is possibly TRBD1 (5 bases). Trimming took off 5 bases at V and 5 bases at J, with 9 bases between the two ends. The CDR3 spans 12 residues. CDR1 and CDR2 from the germline V gene are MNHNS and SASEGT. The CDR3: CASSSNRETQYF. The CDR3 bases are TGTGCCAGCAGTTCCAACAGGGAGACCCAGTACTTC.

The chain links TRBV6-6 to TRBJ1-2, with 7 bases fitting TRBD1. Looked up from germline, CDR1 is MNHNY and CDR2 is SVGAGI (reference sequence). V shed 6 bases, J shed 3 bases, and the junction held 4 bases outside the gene matches. The CDR3 covers 13 residues. In DNA form, the CDR3 reads TGTGCCAGCAGCGGACAGGAGGACTATGGCTACACCTTC. This encodes CASSGQEDYGYTF.

In this sample, this clone turned up once. V is TRBV29-1 and J is TRBJ2-1; 7 bases line up with TRBD2. Germline CDR1 is SQVTM and CDR2 is ANQGSEA. V lost 4 bases, J lost 5 bases, and 8 bases stayed unmatched. There are 14 residues in the CDR3. CDR3 loop: CSVVGLAVHNEQFF. The CDR3 DNA follows: TGCAGCGTTGTGGGGCTAGCGGTCCACAATGAGCAGTTCTTC.

The chain joins TRBV29-1 to TRBJ2-7, with a possible D match to TRBD2 (6 bases). The CDR3 runs 12 residues. Germline V lookup: CDR1 SQVTM, CDR2 ANQGSEA. V lost 3 bases to trimming and J lost 3 bases, with 9 bases between them. The DNA for the CDR3 is TGCAGCGTTGATCGCGGGGACTACGAGCAGTACTTC. It yields the protein CSVDRGDYEQYF.

The rearrangement joins TRBV9 to TRBJ1-5, with D tentatively TRBD1 (5 bases). The CDR3 has 15 residues. Germline V lookup: CDR1 SGDLS, CDR2 YYNGEE. The V end lost 0 bases, the J end lost 4 bases, and 11 bases lay between the germline ends. The chain's CDR3 is CASSVEGQPNQPQHF. DNA for the CDR3: TGTGCCAGCAGCGTAGAAGGACAACCAAATCAGCCCCAGCATTTT.

The rearrangement uses TRBV29-1 and TRBJ1-1; D gene ambiguous. Looked up from germline, CDR1 is SQVTM and CDR2 is ANQGSEA. Trimming took off 3 bases at V and 5 bases at J, with 10 bases between the two ends. The CDR3 has 12 amino acids. The DNA of the CDR3 is TGCAGCGTTGAGAGGAGGAGGACTGAAGCTTTCTTT. This encodes CSVERRRTEAFF.

V and J are TRBV7-8 and TRBJ1-3; D gene ambiguous. CDR3 length: 15 amino acids. V was clipped by 4 bases and J by 7 bases, with 17 bases between them. The germline gives CDR1 SGHVS, CDR2 FQNEAQ. The CDR3 nucleotides read TGTGCCAGCAGCTCCGTACTGGGAGCGGGGAACACCATATATTTT. As protein: CASSSVLGAGNTIYF.

V is TRBV7-9 and J is TRBJ1-2; TRBD1 matches at 9 bases. The CDR3 runs to 15 residues. The J segment lost 2 bases and the V segment lost 4 bases, leaving 5 bases of the junction unmatched. Germline CDR1 is SEHNR and CDR2 is FQNEAQ (reference sequence). CDR3 sequence: CASSSEGQGNYGYTF. CDR3 DNA: TGTGCCAGCAGCTCTGAAGGACAGGGGAACTATGGCTACACCTTC.

The chain combines TRBV7-3 with TRBJ2-3, with 9 bases that match TRBD2. Trimming cost V 3 bases and J 5 bases; bases outside gene matches: 6. The CDR3 extends over 15 amino acids. Per germline, CDR1 SGHTA and CDR2 FQGTGA. The CDR3 spells CASSLGGGAIDTQYF. In nucleotides, the CDR3 is TGTGCCAGCAGCTTGGGCGGGGGGGCCATAGATACGCAGTATTTT.

The V and J genes are TRBV5-1 and TRBJ1-1; TRBD1 is a possible D gene (6 bases). Germline V gene data show CDR1 as SGHRS and CDR2 as YFSETQ. This CDR3 has 18 residues. Trimming shortened V by 0 bases and J by 5 bases, and 23 bases separated the two germline ends. The CDR3 DNA is TGCGCCAGCAGCTTGGCCTGGGGACAATCCCGAGGGGAAACTGAAGCTTTCTTT. Amino acid sequence: CASSLAWGQSRGETEAFF. Variable domain in full (rest from reference TRBV5-1 and TRBJ1-1): KAGVTQTPRYLIKTRGQQVTLSCSPISGHRSVSWYQQTPGQGLQFLFEYFSETQRNKGNFPGRFSGRQFSNSRSEMNVSTLELGDSALYLCASSLAWGQSRGETEAFFGQGTRLTVV.

The chain has TRBV19 and TRBJ2-3; TRBD1 is a possible D gene (6 bases). This CDR3 has 17 residues. Germline V lookup: CDR1 LNHDA, CDR2 SQIVND (reference sequence). The V and J ends lost 5 bases and 1 base respectively, with 19 bases between them. CDR3 protein: CASSLFGWDIGTDTQYF. CDR3 bases: TGTGCCAGTAGTCTTTTTGGTTGGGACATCGGCACAGATACGCAGTATTTT.

V is TRBV4-1 and J is TRBJ2-5; 7 bases line up with TRBD1. The CDR3 consists of 16 residues. With 6 bases clipped from V and 2 bases from J, the junction kept 12 bases outside the gene matches. Germline loops: CDR1 MGHRA, CDR2 YSYEKL. The CDR3 here is CASRGSSGTVQETQYF. The DNA of the CDR3 is TGCGCCAGCAGGGGGAGTTCCGGGACAGTTCAAGAGACCCAGTACTTC.

The chain links TRBV7-9 to TRBJ2-7; possibly TRBD2 for D (6 bases). Trimming stripped 5 bases from V and 7 bases from J, with 24 bases between. The germline V gene has CDR1 SEHNR and CDR2 FQNEAQ (reference sequence). The CDR3 length is 16 residues. This CDR3 reads CASSLLQTGGPGEQYF. In DNA, the CDR3 is TGTGCCAGCAGCCTTCTCCAAACCGGGGGTCCTGGTGAGCAGTACTTC.

The gene calls are TRBV5-8 and TRBJ1-1; no firm D call. The germline V gene has CDR1 SGHTS and CDR2 YDEGEE. The CDR3 extends over 14 amino acids. Trimming stripped 1 base from V and 0 bases from J, with 7 bases between. The CDR3 here is CASSLRELNTEAFF. The DNA for the CDR3 is TGTGCCAGCAGCTTGAGGGAGCTGAACACTGAAGCTTTCTTT.

J is TRBJ1-3 and V is TRBV7-2; D may be TRBD1 (6 bases). This CDR3 comprises 15 residues. Trimming stripped 6 bases from V and 2 bases from J, with 14 bases between. Germline V lookup: CDR1 SGHTA, CDR2 FQGNSA. In nucleotides, the CDR3 is TGTGCCAGCAGGGGAACAGGGTTCGCTGGAAACACCATATATTTT. This codes for CASRGTGFAGNTIYF. The variable domain in full, with the rest retrieved from reference TRBV7-2 and TRBJ1-3, is GAGVSQSPSNKVTEKGKDVELRCDPISGHTALYWYRQSLGQGLEFLIYFQGNSAPDKSGLPSDRFSAERTGGSVSTLTIQRTQQEDSAVYLCASRGTGFAGNTIYFGEGSWLTVV.

The V call is TRBV6-1, the J call TRBJ1-2; tentative D call: TRBD1 (6 bases). V was pared by 3 bases and J by 0 bases, with 14 bases between. The CDR3 covers 16 residues. Germline-derived CDR1 and CDR2 are MNHNS and SASEGT. In DNA, the CDR3 is TGTGCCAGCAGTGATACGCTCAGGGGATCTAACTATGGCTACACCTTC. Translating it yields CASSDTLRGSNYGYTF.

The V gene is TRBV6-5, the J gene TRBJ1-2, with D possibly TRBD1 on 6 matching bases. Trimming removed 8 bases at V and 0 bases at J, with 16 bases between. Germline V gene lookup returns CDR1 MNHEY and CDR2 SVGAGI. This CDR3 has 15 residues. The CDR3 loop reads CASLGTTSPNYGYTF. CDR3 bases: TGTGCCAGCCTAGGGACAACCAGCCCTAACTATGGCTACACCTTC.

V and J are TRBV27 and TRBJ1-5; 8 nucleotides align to TRBD1. With V trimmed by 3 bases and J by 15 bases, 4 bases remained unmatched. Germline V gives CDR1 MNHEY, CDR2 SMNVEV (reference sequence). This CDR3 has 11 residues. The CDR3 bases are TGTGCCAGCAGTTTCCAGGGGGCGTTGCATTTT. Its protein product is CASSFQGALHF.

J is TRBJ2-7 and V is TRBV5-6, with 11 bases aligning to TRBD1. CDR3 size: 14 residues. The germline V gene encodes CDR1 SGHDT and CDR2 YYEEEE. Unmatched junction bases numbered 6, after V lost 4 bases and J lost 6 bases. CDR3 nucleotides: TGTGCCAGCAGCAGCGGACAGGGGGCGCGCGAGCAGTACTTC. It translates to CASSSGQGAREQYF. The whole variable domain, remainder taken from reference TRBV5-6 and TRBJ2-7, is DAGVTQSPTHLIKTRGQQVTLRCSPKSGHDTVSWYQQALGQGPQFIFQYYEEEERQRGNFPDRFSGHQFPNYSSELNVNALLLGDSALYLCASSSGQGAREQYFGPGTRLTVT.

The rearrangement links TRBV27 to TRBJ2-2; D gene ambiguous. The CDR3 covers 13 residues. V lost 0 bases and J 6 bases, leaving 5 bases between the germline ends. Germline lookup yields CDR1 MNHEY and CDR2 SMNVEV (reference sequence). In nucleotides, the CDR3 is TGTGCCAGCAGTTTATCGGCCTCCGGGGAGCTGTTTTTT. It translates to CASSLSASGELFF.